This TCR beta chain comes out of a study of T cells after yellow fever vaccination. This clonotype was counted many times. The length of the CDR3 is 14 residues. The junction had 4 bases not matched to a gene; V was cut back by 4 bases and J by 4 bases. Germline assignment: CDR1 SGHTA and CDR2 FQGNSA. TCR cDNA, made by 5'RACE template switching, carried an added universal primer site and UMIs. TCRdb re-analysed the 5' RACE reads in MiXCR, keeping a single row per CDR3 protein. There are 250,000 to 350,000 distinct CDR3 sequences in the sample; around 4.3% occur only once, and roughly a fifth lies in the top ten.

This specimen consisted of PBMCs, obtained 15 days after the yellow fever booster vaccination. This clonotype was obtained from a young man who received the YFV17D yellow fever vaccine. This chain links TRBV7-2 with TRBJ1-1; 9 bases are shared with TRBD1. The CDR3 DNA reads TGTGCCAGCAGCTCAACAGGGGGCCTCACTGAAGCTTTCTTT. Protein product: CASSSTGGLTEAFF. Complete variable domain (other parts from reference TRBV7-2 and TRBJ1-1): GAGVSQSPSNKVTEKGKDVELRCDPISGHTALYWYRQSLGQGLEFLIYFQGNSAPDKSGLPSDRFSAERTGGSVSTLTIQRTQQEDSAVYLCASSSTGGLTEAFFGQGTRLTVV.